This T cell receptor (beta chain) is from a study of Graves' ophthalmopathy and Graves' hyperthyroidism. Regarding the study as a whole: Among expanded thyroid clonotypes above 0.001 frequency, most also occurred in blood.

Germline loops: CDR1 MNHEY, CDR2 SMNVEV (reference sequence). The V end lost 6 bases, the J end lost 6 bases, and 14 bases lay between the germline ends. This CDR3 is 14 amino acids long. RNA transcripts provided the template for amplifying TCR beta CDR3 regions. First-round RT-PCR with HTBI primers preceded a second-round multiplex PCR. A single record per CDR3 protein comes from TCRdb applying MiXCR to the multiplex PCR reads. The sample has roughly 160,000 distinct CDR3 sequences, around 39% seen once. This clonotype was counted at least ten times. Its antigen is currently unknown. Pregnant or lactating patients and those with other autoimmune diseases or uncontrolled infections were excluded.

The chain links TRBV27 to TRBJ2-2; D is perhaps TRBD2 (6 bases). Material for sequencing was peripheral blood. The clonotype originates from a man younger than 40 with Graves' ophthalmopathy. This CDR3 is CASSPPWEAGELFF. CDR3 nucleotide sequence: TGTGCCAGCAGCCCGCCTTGGGAGGCCGGGGAGCTGTTTTTT.